This record concerns one TCR beta chain sequence. At one boundary the junction diverges from the germline segment, which might be a read error. Germline V gene data show CDR1 as GTSNPN and CDR2 as SVGIG (reference sequence). The CDR3 length is 12 residues. As handled by the study authors: Reference gene primer amplification gave estimated nucleated cell counts. Here immunoSEQ multiplex PCR was the method, and the copy in TCRdb shows in-frame clones only, minus some. V and J calls and clone size are as listed in that table; D and trimming were resolved from the DNA. This sample has 70,000 or so clones; about nine tenths occur once, and the top ten carry 11%. The entry originates in a study of blood T cell repertoires in COVID-19. The overall study: Samples taken during acute and convalescent COVID-19 were collected in the United States, Italy and Spain. From T cells, B-cell-depleted T cells, or PBMCs came the material, which was cDNA or gDNA.

The chain combines TRBV30 with TRBJ1-2; D might be TRBD1 (5 bases). This receptor was identified in a man between 70 and 80 years old with active or convalescent COVID-19. Sequenced sample: peripheral blood. The CDR3 sequence is CACNLGPTGHGF. In DNA, the CDR3 is TGTGCCTGCAACCTCGGACCGACCGGACATGGCTTC.